Listed below are T cell receptor beta chains from one sample, sequenced in a study of OX40 agonist ivuxolimab in advanced cancers. This table comes from immunoSEQ multiplex PCR, and its TCRdb copy is limited to in-frame clones, with some not included. The repertoire consists of some 50,000 clones, with around nine tenths occurring once and the leading ten covering around 1.5%. The sample here was CD4+ or CD8+ T cells sorted from blood, taken in a trial of the OX40 agonist ivuxolimab. The receptors were sampled from an adult with an advanced solid tumor such as melanoma, head and neck, liver or kidney cancer. CDR3s include the opening cysteine and the closing phenylalanine or tryptophan. The D gene is left open where the match is weak. For some rows the clone size is stated as once, few or many, or as a class when expanded; others skip it.

v_call: TRBV14; j_call: TRBJ2-1; clone_size: -; d_call: TRBD2; cdr3_nt: TGTGCCAGCAGCCAAGGAGAGCGGGAGTACAATGAGCAGTTCTTC; cdr3_aa: CASSQGEREYNEQFF
v_call: TRBV9; j_call: TRBJ1-3; clone_size: -; d_call: -; cdr3_nt: TGTGCCAGCAGCGTACCTGGAGGGGGGAACACCATATATTTT; cdr3_aa: CASSVPGGGNTIYF
v_call: TRBV11-1; j_call: TRBJ2-2; clone_size: -; d_call: -; cdr3_nt: TGTGCCAGCAGGGCAAGCGGGCCTAACACCGGGGAGCTGTTTTTT; cdr3_aa: CASRASGPNTGELFF
v_call: TRBV13; j_call: TRBJ2-5; clone_size: few; d_call: TRBD2; cdr3_nt: TGTGCCAGCAGCTTAGCTGGTCTAGCGGGGGAGACCCAGTACTTC; cdr3_aa: CASSLAGLAGETQYF
v_call: TRBV6-5; j_call: TRBJ1-2; clone_size: -; d_call: -; cdr3_nt: TGTGCCAGCAGTTACTCGGGCCGGTGGGGAAGTGGCTACACCTTC; cdr3_aa: CASSYSGRWGSGYTF
v_call: TRBV30; j_call: TRBJ2-5; clone_size: -; d_call: TRBD1; cdr3_nt: TGTGCCTGGAGTGTAATTCCCGGAAGGGGCAGGGGGATGGCGGAGACCCAGTACTTC; cdr3_aa: CAWSVIPGRGRGMAETQYF
v_call: TRBV29-1; j_call: TRBJ1-2; clone_size: -; d_call: -; cdr3_nt: TGCAGCGGAACAGGGATGAACGGCTACACCTTC; cdr3_aa: CSGTGMNGYTF
v_call: TRBV2; j_call: TRBJ1-2; clone_size: -; d_call: -; cdr3_nt: TGTGCCAGCAGTGAGGACAGAAACTATGGCTACACCTTC; cdr3_aa: CASSEDRNYGYTF
v_call: TRBV9; j_call: TRBJ2-3; clone_size: -; d_call: -; cdr3_nt: TGTGCCAGCAGCCTGGGCCTAGATACGCAGTATTTT; cdr3_aa: CASSLGLDTQYF
v_call: TRBV27; j_call: TRBJ2-1; clone_size: -; d_call: -; cdr3_nt: TGTGCCAGCAGTTTACGGGATGACAATGAGCAGTTCTTC; cdr3_aa: CASSLRDDNEQFF
v_call: TRBV7-2; j_call: TRBJ1-2; clone_size: -; d_call: -; cdr3_nt: TGTGCCAGCAGCTTATACAGGGCCAACTATGGCTACACCTTC; cdr3_aa: CASSLYRANYGYTF
v_call: TRBV5-4; j_call: TRBJ2-2; clone_size: -; d_call: TRBD2; cdr3_nt: TGTGCCAGCAGCTCTAGCGGGGTTAACACCGGGGAGCTGTTTTTT; cdr3_aa: CASSSSGVNTGELFF
v_call: TRBV10-3; j_call: TRBJ2-7; clone_size: -; d_call: -; cdr3_nt: TGTGCCATCAGTGTCGGGACGTCGGCTACCTACGAGCAGTACTTC; cdr3_aa: CAISVGTSATYEQYF
v_call: TRBV7-9; j_call: TRBJ2-2; clone_size: -; d_call: -; cdr3_nt: TGTGCCAGCAGCTTAGTCTCTAGGGAGCTGTTTTTT; cdr3_aa: CASSLVSRELFF
v_call: TRBV11-2; j_call: TRBJ2-7; clone_size: -; d_call: TRBD1; cdr3_nt: TGTGCCAGCAGCTTAGGTACAGGGGGATCCTACGAGCAGTACTTC; cdr3_aa: CASSLGTGGSYEQYF
v_call: TRBV6-5; j_call: TRBJ1-6; clone_size: -; d_call: -; cdr3_nt: TGTGCCAGCAGTTACCAGGGCTATAATTCACCCCTCCACTTT; cdr3_aa: CASSYQGYNSPLHF
v_call: TRBV5-1; j_call: TRBJ2-1; clone_size: once; d_call: TRBD2; cdr3_nt: TGCGCCAGCAGCTTATCGGGGGGGCCTTTCTATGAGCAGTTCTTC; cdr3_aa: CASSLSGGPFYEQFF
v_call: TRBV5-1; j_call: TRBJ2-1; clone_size: -; d_call: TRBD2; cdr3_nt: TGCGCCAGCGCTCAGCGGGAGGGCCTAAACAATGAGCAGTTCTTC; cdr3_aa: CASAQREGLNNEQFF
v_call: TRBV6-6; j_call: TRBJ2-7; clone_size: medium-sized; d_call: -; cdr3_nt: TGTGCCAGCAAAATTACAGGCGGGCCCAACGAGCAGTACTTC; cdr3_aa: CASKITGGPNEQYF
v_call: TRBV11-3; j_call: TRBJ2-5; clone_size: -; d_call: -; cdr3_nt: TGTGCCAGCAGCTCTCGACAATTACAAGAGACCCAGTACTTC; cdr3_aa: CASSSRQLQETQYF
v_call: TRBV5-8; j_call: TRBJ1-1; clone_size: -; d_call: -; cdr3_nt: TGTGCCAGCAGCTTGGGGAGGCTATCCGGGACTGAAGCTTTCTTT; cdr3_aa: CASSLGRLSGTEAFF
v_call: TRBV19; j_call: TRBJ1-5; clone_size: -; d_call: -; cdr3_nt: TGTGCCAGTAGCCTACGGGAACAGCCCCAGCATTTT; cdr3_aa: CASSLREQPQHF
v_call: TRBV5-1; j_call: TRBJ1-1; clone_size: -; d_call: -; cdr3_nt: TGCGCCAGCAGCTCGGGACAAACGAACACTGAAGCTTTCTTT; cdr3_aa: CASSSGQTNTEAFF
v_call: TRBV18; j_call: TRBJ2-6; clone_size: -; d_call: TRBD1; cdr3_nt: TGTGCCAGCTCACCTTCGGGACAGTCGAGAGGGGCCAACGTCCTGACTTTC; cdr3_aa: CASSPSGQSRGANVLTF
v_call: TRBV6-5; j_call: TRBJ1-4; clone_size: -; d_call: -; cdr3_nt: TGTGCCAGCAGTTACAGCAGGGGTGACAGAAAACTGTTTTTT; cdr3_aa: CASSYSRGDRKLFF
v_call: TRBV9; j_call: TRBJ2-2; clone_size: few; d_call: TRBD2; cdr3_nt: TGTGCCAGCAGCTCCCGGGAGGGGGACGGCGGGGAGCTGTTTTTT; cdr3_aa: CASSSREGDGGELFF
v_call: TRBV11-2; j_call: TRBJ1-1; clone_size: -; d_call: -; cdr3_nt: TGTGCCAGCAGCCCGCGTGGGGTTATGAACACTGAAGCTTTCTTT; cdr3_aa: CASSPRGVMNTEAFF
v_call: TRBV15; j_call: TRBJ1-1; clone_size: -; d_call: -; cdr3_nt: TGTGCCACCAGCGGGGCAGCTATTAACACTGAAGCTTTCTTT; cdr3_aa: CATSGAAINTEAFF
v_call: TRBV5-4; j_call: TRBJ1-2; clone_size: -; d_call: -; cdr3_nt: TGTGCCAGCAGCACGGGACTCGCTAACTATGGCTACACCTTC; cdr3_aa: CASSTGLANYGYTF
v_call: TRBV9; j_call: TRBJ2-7; clone_size: -; d_call: -; cdr3_nt: TGTGCCAGCAGCGTAGGGGCCGTGGGCCCGTACGAGCAGTACTTC; cdr3_aa: CASSVGAVGPYEQYF
v_call: TRBV2; j_call: TRBJ1-2; clone_size: few; d_call: TRBD1; cdr3_nt: TGTGCCAGCAGACAGGGGCACGGCTACACCTTC; cdr3_aa: CASRQGHGYTF
v_call: TRBV6-6; j_call: TRBJ2-7; clone_size: -; d_call: -; cdr3_nt: TGTGCCAGCAGTTACACGGACGGCCCCTACGAGCAGTACTTC; cdr3_aa: CASSYTDGPYEQYF
v_call: TRBV27; j_call: TRBJ2-1; clone_size: -; d_call: -; cdr3_nt: TGTGCCAGCAGTTTATCGGCCTTACTCCCCAGGCAGTTCTTC; cdr3_aa: CASSLSALLPRQFF